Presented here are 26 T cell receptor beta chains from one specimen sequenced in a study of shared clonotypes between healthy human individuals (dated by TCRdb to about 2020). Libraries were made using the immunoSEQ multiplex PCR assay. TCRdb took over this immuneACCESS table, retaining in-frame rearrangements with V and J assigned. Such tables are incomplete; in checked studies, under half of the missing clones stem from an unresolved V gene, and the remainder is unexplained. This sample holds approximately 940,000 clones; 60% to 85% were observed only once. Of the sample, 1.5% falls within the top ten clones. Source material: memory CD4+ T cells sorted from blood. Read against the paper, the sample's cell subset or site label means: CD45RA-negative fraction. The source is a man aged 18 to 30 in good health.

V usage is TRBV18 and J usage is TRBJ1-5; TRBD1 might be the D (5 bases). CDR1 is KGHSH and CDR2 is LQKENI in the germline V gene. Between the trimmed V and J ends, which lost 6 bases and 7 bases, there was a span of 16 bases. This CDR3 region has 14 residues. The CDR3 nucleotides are TGTGCCAGCTCCGGGACGACCGACTCCCAGCCCCAGCATTTT. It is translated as CASSGTTDSQPQHF.

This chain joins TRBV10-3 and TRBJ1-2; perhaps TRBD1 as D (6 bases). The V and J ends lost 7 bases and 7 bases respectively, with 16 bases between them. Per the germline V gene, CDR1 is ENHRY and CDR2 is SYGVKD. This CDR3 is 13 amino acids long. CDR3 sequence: CAINNGGLGGYTF. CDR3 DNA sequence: TGTGCCATCAATAATGGGGGGCTCGGTGGCTACACCTTC.

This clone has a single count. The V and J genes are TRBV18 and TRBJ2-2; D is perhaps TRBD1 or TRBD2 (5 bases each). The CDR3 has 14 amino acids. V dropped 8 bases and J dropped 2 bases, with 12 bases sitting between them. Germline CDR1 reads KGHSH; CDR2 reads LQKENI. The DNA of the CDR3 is TGTGCCAGCAACCGAGGGGAAAACACCGGGGAGCTGTTTTTT. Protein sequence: CASNRGENTGELFF. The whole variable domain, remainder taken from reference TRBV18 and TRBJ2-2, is NAGVMQNPRHLVRRRGQEARLRCSPMKGHSHVYWYRQLPEEGLKFMVYLQKENIIDESGMPKERFSAEFPKEGPSILRIQQVVRGDSAAYFCASNRGENTGELFFGEGSRLTVL.

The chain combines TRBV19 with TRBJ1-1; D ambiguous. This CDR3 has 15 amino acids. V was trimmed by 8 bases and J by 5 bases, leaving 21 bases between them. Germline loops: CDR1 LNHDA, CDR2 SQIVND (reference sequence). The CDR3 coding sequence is TGTGCCAGTGAAATCTCGGGTCTGGCGAATACTGAAGCTTTCTTT. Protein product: CASEISGLANTEAFF.

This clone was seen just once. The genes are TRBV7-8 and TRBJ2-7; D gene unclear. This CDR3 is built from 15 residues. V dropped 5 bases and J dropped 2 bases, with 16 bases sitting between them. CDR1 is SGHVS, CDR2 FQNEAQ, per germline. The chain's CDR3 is CASSHRTQSTYEQYF. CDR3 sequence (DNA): TGTGCCAGCAGCCACAGAACCCAATCGACCTACGAGCAGTACTTC.

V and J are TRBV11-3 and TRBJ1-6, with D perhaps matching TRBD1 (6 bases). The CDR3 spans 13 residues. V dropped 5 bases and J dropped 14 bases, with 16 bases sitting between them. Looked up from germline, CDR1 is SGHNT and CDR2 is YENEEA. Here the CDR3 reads CASSRDPKGALHF. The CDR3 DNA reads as TGTGCCAGCAGCCGGGACCCCAAGGGGGCCCTCCACTTT.

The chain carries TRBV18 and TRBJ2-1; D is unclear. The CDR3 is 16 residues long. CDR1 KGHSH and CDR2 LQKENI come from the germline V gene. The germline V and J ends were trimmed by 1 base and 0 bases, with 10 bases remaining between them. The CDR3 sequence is CASSPRIESSYNEQFF. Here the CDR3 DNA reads TGTGCCAGCTCACCACGGATCGAGAGCTCCTACAATGAGCAGTTCTTC.

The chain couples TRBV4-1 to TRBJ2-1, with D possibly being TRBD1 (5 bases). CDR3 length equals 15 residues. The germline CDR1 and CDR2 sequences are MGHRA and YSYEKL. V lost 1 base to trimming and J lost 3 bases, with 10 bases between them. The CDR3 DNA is TGCGCCAGCAGCCAAGGTCCGACAGACTACAATGAGCAGTTCTTC. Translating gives CASSQGPTDYNEQFF.

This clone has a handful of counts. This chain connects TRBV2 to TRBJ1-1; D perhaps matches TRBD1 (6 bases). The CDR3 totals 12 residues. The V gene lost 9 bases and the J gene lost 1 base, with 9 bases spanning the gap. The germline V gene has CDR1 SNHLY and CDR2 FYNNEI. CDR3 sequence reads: CARGQRNTEAFF. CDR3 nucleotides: TGTGCCAGGGGACAAAGGAACACTGAAGCTTTCTTT. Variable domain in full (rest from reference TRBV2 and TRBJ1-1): EPEVTQTPSHQVTQMGQEVILRCVPISNHLYFYWYRQILGQKVEFLVSFYNNEISEKSEIFDDQFSVERPDGSNFTLKIRSTKLEDSAMYFCARGQRNTEAFFGQGTRLTVV.

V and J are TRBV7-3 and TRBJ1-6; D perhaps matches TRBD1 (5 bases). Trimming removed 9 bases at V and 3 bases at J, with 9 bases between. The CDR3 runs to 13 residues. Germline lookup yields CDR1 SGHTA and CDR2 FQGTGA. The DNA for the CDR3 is TGTGCCAGACATAGGGGCTATAATTCACCCCTCCACTTT. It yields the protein CARHRGYNSPLHF.

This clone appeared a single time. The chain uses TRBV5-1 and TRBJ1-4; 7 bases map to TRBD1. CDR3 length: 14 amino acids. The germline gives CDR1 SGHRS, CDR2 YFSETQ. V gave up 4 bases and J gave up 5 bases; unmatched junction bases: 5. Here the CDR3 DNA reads TGCGCCAGCAGCGTGACAGGGAACAATGAAAAACTGTTTTTT. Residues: CASSVTGNNEKLFF.

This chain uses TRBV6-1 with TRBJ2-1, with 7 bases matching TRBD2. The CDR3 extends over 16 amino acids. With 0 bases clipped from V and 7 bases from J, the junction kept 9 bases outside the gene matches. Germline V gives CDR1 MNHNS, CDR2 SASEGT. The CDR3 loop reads CASSEATGGRGNEQFF. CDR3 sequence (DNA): TGTGCCAGCAGTGAAGCTACGGGGGGTAGAGGGAATGAGCAGTTCTTC.

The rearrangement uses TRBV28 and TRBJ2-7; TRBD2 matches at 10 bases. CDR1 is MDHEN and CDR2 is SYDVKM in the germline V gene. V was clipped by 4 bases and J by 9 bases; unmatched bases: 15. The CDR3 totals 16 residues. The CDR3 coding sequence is TGTGCCAGCAGTTCCCCAGGGAGCGGGGGGGACATTGCGCAGTACTTC. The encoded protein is CASSSPGSGGDIAQYF.

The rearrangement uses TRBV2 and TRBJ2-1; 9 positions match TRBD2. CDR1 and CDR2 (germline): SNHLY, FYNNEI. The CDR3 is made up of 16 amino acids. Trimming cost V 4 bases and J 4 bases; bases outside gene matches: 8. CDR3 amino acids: CASSAAGGEKYNEQFF. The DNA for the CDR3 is TGTGCCAGCAGTGCAGCGGGAGGCGAAAAATACAATGAGCAGTTCTTC.

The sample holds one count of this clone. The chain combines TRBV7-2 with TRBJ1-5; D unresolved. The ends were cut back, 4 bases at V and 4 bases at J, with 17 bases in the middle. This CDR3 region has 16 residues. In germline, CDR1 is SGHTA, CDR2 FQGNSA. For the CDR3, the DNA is TGTGCCAGCAGCTCCATGCTCCCGACGGAAAATCAGCCCCAGCATTTT. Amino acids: CASSSMLPTENQPQHF.

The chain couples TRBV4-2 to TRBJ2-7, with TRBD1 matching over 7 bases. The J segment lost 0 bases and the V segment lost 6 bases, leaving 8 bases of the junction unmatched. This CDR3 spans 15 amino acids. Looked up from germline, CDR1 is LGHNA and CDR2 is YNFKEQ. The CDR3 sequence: CASRRGRDSSYEQYF. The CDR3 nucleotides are TGTGCCAGCAGGAGAGGACGGGACAGCTCCTACGAGCAGTACTTC.

The DNA for the CDR3 is TGTGCCAGCAGTGTTAGACAGGGGGTTGGTAACAGCAATCAGCCCCAGCATTTT. Residues: CASSVRQGVGNSNQPQHF. The V and J genes are TRBV2 and TRBJ1-5, with 9 bases matching TRBD1. The CDR3 extends over 18 amino acids. V gave up 4 bases and J gave up 1 base; unmatched junction bases: 11. Germline loops: CDR1 SNHLY, CDR2 FYNNEI.

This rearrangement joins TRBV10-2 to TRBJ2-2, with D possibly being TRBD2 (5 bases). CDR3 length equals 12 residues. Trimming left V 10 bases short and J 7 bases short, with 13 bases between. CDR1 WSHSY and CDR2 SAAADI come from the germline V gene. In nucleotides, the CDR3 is TGCGCCACCCAACGGGGTATCGGGGAGCTGTTTTTT. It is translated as CATQRGIGELFF.

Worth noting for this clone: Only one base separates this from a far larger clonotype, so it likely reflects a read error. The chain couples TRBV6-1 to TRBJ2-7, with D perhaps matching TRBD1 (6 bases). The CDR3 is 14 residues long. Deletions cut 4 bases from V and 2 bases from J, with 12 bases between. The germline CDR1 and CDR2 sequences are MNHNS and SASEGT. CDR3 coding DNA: TGTGCCAGCAGTGTTACCGGGACAACCTACGAGCAGTACTTC. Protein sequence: CASSVTGTTYEQYF.

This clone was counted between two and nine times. The CDR3 DNA is TGCAGTGCTCGCGGTAACCGCGAAGCTTTCTTT. Translated: CSARGNREAFF. The chain recombines TRBV20-1 with TRBJ1-1; D uncertain. The germline V gene has CDR1 DFQATT and CDR2 SNEGSKA (reference sequence). V gave up 5 bases and J gave up 8 bases, with 12 bases separating them. The CDR3 runs 11 residues.

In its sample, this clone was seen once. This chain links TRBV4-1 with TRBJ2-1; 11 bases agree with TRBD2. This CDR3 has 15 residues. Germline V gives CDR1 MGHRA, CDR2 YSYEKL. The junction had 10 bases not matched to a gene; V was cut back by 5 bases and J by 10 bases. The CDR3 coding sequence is TGCGCCAGCAGCTATAGCGGGGGGGTACAGAGGGAGCAGTTCTTC. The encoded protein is CASSYSGGVQREQFF.

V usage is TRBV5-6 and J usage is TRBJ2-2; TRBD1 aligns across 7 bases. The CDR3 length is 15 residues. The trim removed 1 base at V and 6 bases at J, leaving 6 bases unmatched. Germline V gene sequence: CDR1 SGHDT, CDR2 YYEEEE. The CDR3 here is CASSLQGVTPGELFF. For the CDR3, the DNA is TGTGCCAGCAGCTTGCAGGGGGTCACCCCCGGGGAGCTGTTTTTT.

As DNA, the CDR3 is TGTGCCAGCAGTTTAGGGGGGCGTGGGGGCAATCAGCCCCAGCATTTT. As protein: CASSLGGRGGNQPQHF. The rearrangement uses TRBV28 and TRBJ1-5; the D gene is possibly TRBD1 (6 bases). The ends were cut back, 2 bases at V and 2 bases at J, with 13 bases in the middle. The CDR3 extends over 16 amino acids. CDR1 is MDHEN and CDR2 is SYDVKM in the germline V gene.

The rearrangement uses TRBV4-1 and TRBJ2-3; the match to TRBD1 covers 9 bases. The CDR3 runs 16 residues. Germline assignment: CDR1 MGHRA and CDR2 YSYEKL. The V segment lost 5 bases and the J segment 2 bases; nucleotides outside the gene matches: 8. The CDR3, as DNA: TGCGCCAGCAGCTCGGCCCGGGACAGGGACACAGATACGCAGTATTTT. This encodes CASSSARDRDTDTQYF.

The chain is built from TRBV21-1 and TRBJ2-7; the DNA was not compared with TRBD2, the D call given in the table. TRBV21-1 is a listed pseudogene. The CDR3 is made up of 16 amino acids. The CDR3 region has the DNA TGTGCCAGCAGCAAAGAGCGGGGCAGCTGGTGCGGCGAGCAGTACTTC. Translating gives CASSKERGSWCGEQYF.

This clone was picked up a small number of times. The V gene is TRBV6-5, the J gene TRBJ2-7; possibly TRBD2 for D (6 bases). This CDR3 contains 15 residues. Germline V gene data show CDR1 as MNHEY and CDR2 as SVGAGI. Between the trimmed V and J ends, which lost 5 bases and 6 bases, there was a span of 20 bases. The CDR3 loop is CASSQDFSGVAEQYF. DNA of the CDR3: TGTGCCAGCAGTCAGGACTTTAGCGGAGTGGCCGAGCAGTACTTC.